The 6 T cell receptor beta chains below come from one sample, sequenced in a study of blood T cells in healthy people across ages. A second 7 to 11 cycle PCR used barcoded and J-beta primers. TCRdb independently ran MiXCR on the 5' RACE reads; one entry per CDR3 protein. The sample records hundreds of thousands of distinct CDR3 sequences, 48% being singletons. The sequenced sample was blood. These receptors came from a man aged 30 to 45 in good health.

The CDR3 DNA reads TGCAGTGCTAGACTGGGACTAGCGGGGGGTTACAATGAGCAGTTCTTC. Translating it yields CSARLGLAGGYNEQFF. The V gene is TRBV20-1, the J gene TRBJ2-1; 15 bases agree with TRBD2. The V segment lost 2 bases and the J segment 4 bases; nucleotides outside the gene matches: 3. Germline lookup yields CDR1 DFQATT and CDR2 SNEGSKA (reference sequence). The length of the CDR3 is 16 residues.

The sample holds a few counts of this clonotype. The genes are TRBV10-2 and TRBJ1-5, with D unclear. The V gene's germline CDR1 is WSHSY and CDR2 SAAADI. The CDR3 sequence is 14 residues long. V lost 7 bases and J 3 bases, leaving 13 bases between the germline ends. CDR3 bases: TGCGCCAGCACCTCTCGGGCAGTCAATCAGCCCCAGCATTTT. Translation: CASTSRAVNQPQHF.

This clonotype was recorded only once. This rearrangement joins TRBV27 to TRBJ2-1, with 8 bases aligning to TRBD1. V shed 2 bases and J 8 bases; nucleotides not matched to a gene: 2. CDR3 size: 13 residues. Germline V gene sequence: CDR1 MNHEY, CDR2 SMNVEV (reference sequence). Here the CDR3 reads CASSLTGGYEQFF. The CDR3 DNA is TGTGCCAGCAGTTTAACAGGGGGTTATGAGCAGTTCTTC.

The chain couples TRBV24-1 to TRBJ1-2; TRBD1 agrees at 7 bases. This CDR3 has 15 residues. The germline V gene encodes CDR1 KGHDR and CDR2 SFDVKD. V lost 4 bases to trimming and J lost 9 bases; unmatched junction nucleotides: 13. This chain's CDR3 is CATSDPSKGATSYTF. CDR3 coding DNA: TGTGCCACCAGTGACCCTAGCAAGGGGGCTACTAGCTACACCTTC.

This clonotype has a handful of counts. The chain joins TRBV5-1 to TRBJ2-7; D gene unclear. The CDR3 contains 17 residues. V was shortened by 1 base and J by 1 base, with 18 bases between the two germline ends. The germline V gene has CDR1 SGHRS and CDR2 YFSETQ. The CDR3 loop is CASSLSSRTGGSYEQYF. The DNA of the CDR3 is TGCGCCAGCAGCTTGTCCAGTCGTACGGGTGGGTCCTACGAGCAGTACTTC.

Only a few counts were recorded for this clonotype. The rearrangement links TRBV7-3 to TRBJ1-2; a possible D gene is TRBD1 (6 bases). The CDR3 consists of 15 residues. Germline V gene data show CDR1 as SGHTA and CDR2 as FQGTGA. The ends were cut back, 0 bases at V and 6 bases at J, with 14 bases in the middle. CDR3 bases: TGTGCCAGCAGCTTAACGGGGGGCGCCATCGATGGCTACACCTTC. Amino acid sequence: CASSLTGGAIDGYTF.